The rows below give T cell receptor beta chains drawn from one sample of a study of graft-versus-host responses after intestinal transplantation. Sequenced by immunoSEQ multiplex PCR; TCRdb stores in-frame clones only, minus some. The table shows approximately 86,000 clones, with around 93% occurring only once. For these TCRs, the target antigens are not known. The sequenced sample was unstimulated CD8+ T cells sorted from spleen or lymph node cells, obtained before transplant. These receptors all come from a human donor who was the organ donor for an intestinal transplant. The CDR3 runs from the conserved cysteine through the conserved F or W. Each record gives: clone size, V gene, J gene, D gene, CDR3 DNA, CDR3 protein. A D gene is named only where the DNA matches it firmly. Rows may omit the clone size; those that give it use once, few, many or a size class.

-	TRBV4-3	TRBJ2-3	TRBD1	TGCGCCAGCAGCCAAGAACTCCTAGGGACAGTGTCCCCTCGCACAGATACGCAGTATTTT	CASSQELLGTVSPRTDTQYF
-	TRBV4-2	TRBJ1-2	-	TGTGCCAGCAGCCAAGATGGATGGGACACAACAATTAACTATGGCTACACCTTC	CASSQDGWDTTINYGYTF
-	TRBV6-5	TRBJ1-1	TRBD1	TGTGCCAGCAGTTGGACAGGGAACACTGAAGCTTTCTTT	CASSWTGNTEAFF
-	TRBV4-3	TRBJ2-2	-	TGCGCCAGCAGCCAAGAGGTCGGGACAATGAACACCGGGGAGCTGTTTTTT	CASSQEVGTMNTGELFF
-	TRBV6-1	TRBJ1-1	-	TGTGCCAGCAGTGAGGGGAGTGACCCCCTCGCTTTCTTT	CASSEGSDPLAFF
-	TRBV9	TRBJ2-7	-	TGTGCCAGCAGCGTAGGTACAGGGTTCTACGAGCAGTACTTC	CASSVGTGFYEQYF
once	TRBV7-9	TRBJ2-3	-	TGTGCCAGCAGCTTAGCGCCAGGCACAGATACGCAGTATTTT	CASSLAPGTDTQYF
-	TRBV28	TRBJ1-5	-	TGTGCCAGCAGGCCCAGGGGAAATCAGCCCCAGCATTTT	CASRPRGNQPQHF
-	TRBV14	TRBJ1-1	TRBD1	TGTGCCAGCAGCCTAACACAGGGGCACATGAACACTGAAGCTTTCTTT	CASSLTQGHMNTEAFF
-	TRBV9	TRBJ1-2	-	TGTGCCAGCAGCGTAGCGGGGGTAAACTATGGCTACACCTTC	CASSVAGVNYGYTF
-	TRBV5-6	TRBJ1-4	TRBD1	TGTGCCAGCCAACGGGACAGGGATATGAAAGAACTGTTTTTT	CASQRDRDMKELFF
-	TRBV2	TRBJ1-1	TRBD1	TGTGCCAGCCCGACCAGGGGGACCCAAGCTTTCTTT	CASPTRGTQAFF
few	TRBV7-9	TRBJ1-5	-	TGTGCCAGCAGCCCCAATTTTTATCAGCCCCAGCATTTT	CASSPNFYQPQHF
-	TRBV2	TRBJ2-7	-	TGTGCCAGCAGTCAGGGAGGCGGAAGCCGGTCCTACGAGCAGTACTTC	CASSQGGGSRSYEQYF
-	TRBV29-1	TRBJ1-3	TRBD1	TGCAGCGTTGAAGACCGGGACAGGGACTCTGGAAACACCATATATTTT	CSVEDRDRDSGNTIYF
-	TRBV19	TRBJ1-2	-	TGTGCCACTTACCCGGGACACGTTTATGGCTACACCTTC	CATYPGHVYGYTF
-	TRBV25-1	TRBJ2-1	-	TGTGCCAGCAAGCCTAGCCCCCGCGAGCAGTTCTTC	CASKPSPREQFF
once	TRBV11-2	TRBJ2-4	TRBD2	TGTGCCAGCAGCCCTACTACCTCTAGCGGGGGTTCCGAAAACATTCAGTACTTC	CASSPTTSSGGSENIQYF
-	TRBV18	TRBJ2-2	TRBD1	TGTGCCAGCTCACCGACAGGGGTTGGCACCGGGGAGCTGTTTTTT	CASSPTGVGTGELFF
-	TRBV27	TRBJ1-2	TRBD1	TGTGCCAGCAGTTTTATTTGGACAGGGGGAATACCTTATGGCTACACCTTC	CASSFIWTGGIPYGYTF
-	TRBV30	TRBJ1-5	-	TGTGCCTGGAGTTCGACACCTTATAGCAATCAGCCCCAGCATTTT	CAWSSTPYSNQPQHF
-	TRBV11-2	TRBJ1-3	TRBD1	TGTGCCAGCAGTAGGGACAGGGGAAACACCATATATTTT	CASSRDRGNTIYF
few	TRBV19	TRBJ1-5	-	TGTGCCAGTAGTCTTGGGGAGTCGGTCAATCAGCCCCAGCATTTT	CASSLGESVNQPQHF
-	TRBV6-1	TRBJ1-1	TRBD1	TGTGCCAGCAGTGGGACAGGGTACGCGGGGGATGAAGCTTTCTTT	CASSGTGYAGDEAFF
-	TRBV7-9	TRBJ2-3	TRBD2	TGTGCCAGCAGCTACCTAGCGGGGGGCACAGATACGCAGTATTTT	CASSYLAGGTDTQYF
-	TRBV15	TRBJ2-7	-	TGTGCCACCAGCAGCGATAGCTACGAGCAGTACTTC	CATSSDSYEQYF
once	TRBV13	TRBJ1-3	TRBD1	TGTGCCAGCAGCTCAGGGGGCCCCTCTGGAAACACCATATATTTT	CASSSGGPSGNTIYF
-	TRBV28	TRBJ2-3	-	TGTGCCAGCGGCGGGGCTCTGGAGTATTTT	CASGGALEYF
-	TRBV6-4	TRBJ2-7	TRBD1	TGTGCCAGCAGTGAGACAGGGGGTCACGAGCAGTACTTC	CASSETGGHEQYF
-	TRBV7-8	TRBJ1-5	-	TGTGCCAGCAGCCAACAGGGCGGGGGGATAAGCAATCAGCCCCAGCATTTT	CASSQQGGGISNQPQHF
-	TRBV27	TRBJ1-6	-	TGTGCCAGCACGGGAGGGGTCTCCTCCTATAATTCACCCCTCCACTTT	CASTGGVSSYNSPLHF
-	TRBV7-9	TRBJ2-5	TRBD1	TGTGCCAGCAGCTTCGAACAGGGGTGGCAAGAGACCCAGTACTTC	CASSFEQGWQETQYF
-	TRBV19	TRBJ1-1	-	TGTGCCAGTAGTATAGATCCGGGGGGTGTGGGCACTGAAGCTTTCTTT	CASSIDPGGVGTEAFF
-	TRBV9	TRBJ2-7	TRBD2	TGTGCCAGCAGCGTTGGGCTAGCGGAGACCTACGAGCAGTACTTC	CASSVGLAETYEQYF
-	TRBV2	TRBJ2-5	TRBD1	TGTGCCAACCCACAGGGGGTTGTAGCCCCAGAGACCCAGTACTTC	CANPQGVVAPETQYF
-	TRBV6-5	TRBJ2-1	-	TGTGCCAGCAGTTACGGTGCGGGGAACCCCTACAATGAGCAGTTCTTC	CASSYGAGNPYNEQFF
-	TRBV9	TRBJ2-7	TRBD1	TGTGCCAGCAGCGCCGGGACAGGGGATTACGAGCAGTACTTC	CASSAGTGDYEQYF
-	TRBV13	TRBJ2-7	-	TGTGCCAGCAGCGCCCAGGCCCACGAGCAGTACTTC	CASSAQAHEQYF
-	TRBV5-1	TRBJ2-7	TRBD2	TGCGCCAGCGGCTTGCGGCGGGGGGCCAACTACGAGCAGTACTTC	CASGLRRGANYEQYF
once	TRBV7-7	TRBJ1-6	-	TGTGCCAGCAGCCCCTCGCACGGTTCACCCCTCCACTTT	CASSPSHGSPLHF